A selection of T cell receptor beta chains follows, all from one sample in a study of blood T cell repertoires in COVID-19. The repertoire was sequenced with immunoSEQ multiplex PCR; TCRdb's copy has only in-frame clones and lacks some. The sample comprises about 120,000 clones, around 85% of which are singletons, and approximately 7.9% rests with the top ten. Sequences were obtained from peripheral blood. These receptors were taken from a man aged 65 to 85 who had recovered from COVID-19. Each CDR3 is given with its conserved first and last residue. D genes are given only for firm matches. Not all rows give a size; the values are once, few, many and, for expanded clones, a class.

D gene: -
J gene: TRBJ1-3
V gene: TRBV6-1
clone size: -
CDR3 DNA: TGTGCCAGCAGTGAAGTGCCTGTCGGGGGAAGAAACACCATATATTTT
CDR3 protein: CASSEVPVGGRNTIYF

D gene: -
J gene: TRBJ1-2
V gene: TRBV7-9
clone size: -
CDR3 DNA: TGTGCCAGCAGCCCCCGGGACTCTGGCTACACCTTC
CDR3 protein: CASSPRDSGYTF

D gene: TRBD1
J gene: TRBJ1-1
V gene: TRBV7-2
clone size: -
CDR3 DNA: TGTGCCAGCAGCTTGGACAGGGCAAACACTGAAGCTTTCTTT
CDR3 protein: CASSLDRANTEAFF

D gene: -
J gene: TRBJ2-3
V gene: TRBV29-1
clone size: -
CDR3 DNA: TGCAGCGTTGAAGCCAGGGGCACAGATACGCAGTATTTT
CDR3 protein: CSVEARGTDTQYF

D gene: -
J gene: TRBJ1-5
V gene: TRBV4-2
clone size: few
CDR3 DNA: TGTGCCAGCAGCCAACGGCCGGGAAGCAATCAGCCCCAGCATTTT
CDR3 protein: CASSQRPGSNQPQHF

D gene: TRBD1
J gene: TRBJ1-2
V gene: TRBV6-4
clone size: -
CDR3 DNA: TGTGCCAGCAGTGAATGGGACAGGGGGCAGAATGGCTACACCTTC
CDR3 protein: CASSEWDRGQNGYTF

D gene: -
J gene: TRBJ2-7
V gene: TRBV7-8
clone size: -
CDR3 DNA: TGTGCCAGCAGCTACCCCCCGAGCTACGAGCAGTACTTC
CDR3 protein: CASSYPPSYEQYF

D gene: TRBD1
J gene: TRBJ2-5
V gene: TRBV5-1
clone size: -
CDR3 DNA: TGCGCCAGCAGCCCAGGACAGGGCCAAGAGACCCAGTACTTC
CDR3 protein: CASSPGQGQETQYF

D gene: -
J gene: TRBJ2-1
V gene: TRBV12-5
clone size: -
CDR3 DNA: TGTGCTAGTGGTTTGGGGCTAGCGAGGGTGAATGAGCAGTTCTTC
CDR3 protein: CASGLGLARVNEQFF

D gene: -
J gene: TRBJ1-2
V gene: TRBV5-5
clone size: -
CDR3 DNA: TGTGCCAGCAGCTCTACCCTTAACTATGGCTACACCTTC
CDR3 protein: CASSSTLNYGYTF

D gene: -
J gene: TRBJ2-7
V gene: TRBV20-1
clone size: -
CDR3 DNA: TGCAGTGCTAGCCGGGAGCAGTACTTC
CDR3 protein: CSASREQYF

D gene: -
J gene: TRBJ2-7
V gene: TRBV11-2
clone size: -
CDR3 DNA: TGTGCCAGCAGCCCTACCCTCCGGGGGTCCTACGAGCAGTACTTC
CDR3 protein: CASSPTLRGSYEQYF

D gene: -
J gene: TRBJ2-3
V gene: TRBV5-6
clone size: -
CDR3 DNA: TGTGCCAGCAGCTTAGGACAGACAGATACGCAGTATTTT
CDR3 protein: CASSLGQTDTQYF

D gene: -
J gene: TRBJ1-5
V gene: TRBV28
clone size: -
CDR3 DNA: TGTGCCAGCAGTTTACAGGATCAGCCCCAGCATTTT
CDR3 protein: CASSLQDQPQHF

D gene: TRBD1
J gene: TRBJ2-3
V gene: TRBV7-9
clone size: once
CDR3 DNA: TGTGCCAGCAGCCCCACTGCCTACAGGGGAACGGGGGATACGCAGTATTTT
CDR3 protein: CASSPTAYRGTGDTQYF

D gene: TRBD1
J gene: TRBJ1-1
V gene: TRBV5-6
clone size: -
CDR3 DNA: TGTGCCAGCAGGCCGACAGGGGGAACTGAAGCTTTCTTT
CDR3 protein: CASRPTGGTEAFF

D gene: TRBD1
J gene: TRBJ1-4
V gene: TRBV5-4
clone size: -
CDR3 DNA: TGTGCCAGCAGAGCACAGGGGGGGGAAAAACTGTTTTTT
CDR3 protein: CASRAQGGEKLFF

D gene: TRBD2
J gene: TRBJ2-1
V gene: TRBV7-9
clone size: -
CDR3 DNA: TGTGCCAGCAGTTCCCGACTAGCGGGAAGGTTAGGTAATGAGCAGTTCTTC
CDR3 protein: CASSSRLAGRLGNEQFF

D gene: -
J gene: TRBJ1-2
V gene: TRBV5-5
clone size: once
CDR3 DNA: TGTGCCAGCAGCCGGGGGGGAAACTATGGCTACACCTTC
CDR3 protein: CASSRGGNYGYTF

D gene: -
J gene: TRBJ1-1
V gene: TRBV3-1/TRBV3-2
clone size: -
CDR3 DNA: TGTGCCAGCAGCCAAGTAGGAGGGGTCACTGAAGCTTTCTTT
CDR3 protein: CASSQVGGVTEAFF

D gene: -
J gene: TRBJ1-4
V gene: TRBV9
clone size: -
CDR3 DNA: TGTGCCAGCAGCGATGGACCCCGGGGTGAAAAACTGTTTTTT
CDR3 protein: CASSDGPRGEKLFF

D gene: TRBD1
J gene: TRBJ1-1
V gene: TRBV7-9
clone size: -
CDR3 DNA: TGTGCCAGCAGGGGACAGGGGAACACTGAAGCTTTCTTT
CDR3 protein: CASRGQGNTEAFF

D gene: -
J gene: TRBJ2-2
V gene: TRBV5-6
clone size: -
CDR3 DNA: TGTGCCAGCAGCTTCTCCCCGACTTTCGGGAACACCGGGGAGCTGTTTTTT
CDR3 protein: CASSFSPTFGNTGELFF

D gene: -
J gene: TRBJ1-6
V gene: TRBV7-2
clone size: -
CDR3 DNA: TGTGCCAGCAGCTTAGAACGGTATAATTCACCCCTCCACTTT
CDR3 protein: CASSLERYNSPLHF

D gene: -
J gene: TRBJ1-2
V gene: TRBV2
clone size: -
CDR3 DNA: TGTGCCAGCCGGGACTCACCCTATGGCTACACCTTC
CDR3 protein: CASRDSPYGYTF

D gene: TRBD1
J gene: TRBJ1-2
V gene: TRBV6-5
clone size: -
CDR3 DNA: TGTGCCAGCAGTCAGGGACAGGGGGGCTACACCTTC
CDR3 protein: CASSQGQGGYTF

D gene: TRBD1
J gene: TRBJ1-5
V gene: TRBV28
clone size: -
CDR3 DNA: TGTGCCAGCACGGAGGCAGGGGGCTCTCAGCCCCAGCATTTT
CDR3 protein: CASTEAGGSQPQHF

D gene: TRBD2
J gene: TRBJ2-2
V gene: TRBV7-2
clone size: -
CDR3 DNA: TGTGCCAGCAGTGACCCTAGCGGGAGGGTCCCCGGGGAGCTGTTTTTT
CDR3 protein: CASSDPSGRVPGELFF

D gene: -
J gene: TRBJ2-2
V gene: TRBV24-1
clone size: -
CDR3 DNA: TGTGCCACCAGTGTTAGAACGAACACCGGGGAGCTGTTTTTT
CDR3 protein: CATSVRTNTGELFF

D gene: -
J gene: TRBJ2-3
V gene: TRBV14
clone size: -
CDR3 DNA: TGTGCCAGCAGCCCGCGGAGGGGTGTGGGGGGAACAGATACGCAGTATTTT
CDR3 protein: CASSPRRGVGGTDTQYF

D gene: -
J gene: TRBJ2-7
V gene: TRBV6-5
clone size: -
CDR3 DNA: TGTGCCAGCAATCGAGGTTCGGCCTACGAGCAGTACTTC
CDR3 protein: CASNRGSAYEQYF

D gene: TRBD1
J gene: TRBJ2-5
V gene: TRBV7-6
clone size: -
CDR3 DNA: TGTGCCAGCAGCTCTGACAGGGGGTTAGGGGAGACCCAGTACTTC
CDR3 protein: CASSSDRGLGETQYF

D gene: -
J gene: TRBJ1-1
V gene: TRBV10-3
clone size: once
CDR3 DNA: TGTGCCATCAGTGGGACAGCCTCGAACACTGAAGCTTTCTTT
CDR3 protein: CAISGTASNTEAFF

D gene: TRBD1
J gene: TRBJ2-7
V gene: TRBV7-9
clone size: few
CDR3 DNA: TGTGCCAGCAGCTTTACAGGGGGCTACGAGCAGTACTTC
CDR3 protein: CASSFTGGYEQYF

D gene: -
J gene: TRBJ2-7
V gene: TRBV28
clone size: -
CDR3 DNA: TGTGCCAGCAGACTAGCAAGGGGCGAGCAGTACTTC
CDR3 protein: CASRLARGEQYF

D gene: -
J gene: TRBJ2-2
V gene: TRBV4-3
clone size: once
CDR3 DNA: TGCGCCAGCAGCCAAGATCTCGGGGTACCTAACACCGGGGAGCTGTTTTTT
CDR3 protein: CASSQDLGVPNTGELFF

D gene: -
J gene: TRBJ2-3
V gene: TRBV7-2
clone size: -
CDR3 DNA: TGTGCCAGCAGCTCCACTAGTGAGGGAGATACGCAGTATTTT
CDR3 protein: CASSSTSEGDTQYF

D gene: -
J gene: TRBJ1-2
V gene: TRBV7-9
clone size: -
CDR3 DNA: TGTGCCAGCAGCTCCAGGGAACCCACCTATGGCTACACCTTC
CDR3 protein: CASSSREPTYGYTF

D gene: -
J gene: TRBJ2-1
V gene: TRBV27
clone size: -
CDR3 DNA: TGTGCCAGCAGAAGGGGCTACAATGAGCAGTTCTTC
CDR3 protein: CASRRGYNEQFF

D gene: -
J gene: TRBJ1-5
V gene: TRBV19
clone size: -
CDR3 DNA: TGTGCCAGTAGTACTCGACAGGTCGGGGATCAGCCCCAGCATTTT
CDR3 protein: CASSTRQVGDQPQHF

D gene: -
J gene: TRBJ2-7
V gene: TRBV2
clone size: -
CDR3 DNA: TGTGCCAGCAGTGAACTAGCGTCTCACGAGCAGTACTTC
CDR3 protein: CASSELASHEQYF

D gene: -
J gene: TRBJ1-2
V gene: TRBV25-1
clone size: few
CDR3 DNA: TGTGCCAGCAGTCCTCGAGGGGGTATCTATGGCTACACCTTC
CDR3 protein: CASSPRGGIYGYTF

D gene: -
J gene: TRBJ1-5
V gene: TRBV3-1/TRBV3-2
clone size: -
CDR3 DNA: TGTGCCAGCAGCCAAGGAAACAGGTTTAGCAATCAGCCCCAGCATTTT
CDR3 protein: CASSQGNRFSNQPQHF

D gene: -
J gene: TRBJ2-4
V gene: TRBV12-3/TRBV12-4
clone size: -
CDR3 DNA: TGTGCCAGCAGTCCTACAGAAAACATTCAGTACTTC
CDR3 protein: CASSPTENIQYF

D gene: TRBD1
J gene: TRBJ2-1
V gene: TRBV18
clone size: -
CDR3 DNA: TGTGCCAGCTCGATTACTTCTGGACAGGGATCCCACAATGAGCAGTTCTTC
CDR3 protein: CASSITSGQGSHNEQFF

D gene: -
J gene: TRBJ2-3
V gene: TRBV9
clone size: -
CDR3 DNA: TGTGCCAGCAGCCCCTACCCCTTAGCGTACTCTAGCACAGATACGCAGTATTTT
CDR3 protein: CASSPYPLAYSSTDTQYF

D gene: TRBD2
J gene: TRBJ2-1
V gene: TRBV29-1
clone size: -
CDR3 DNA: TGCAGCGTTGCGAGCGGGAGGGCCGTAGGCAATGAGCAGTTCTTC
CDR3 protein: CSVASGRAVGNEQFF

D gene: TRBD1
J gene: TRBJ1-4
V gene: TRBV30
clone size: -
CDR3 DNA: TGTGCCTGGAGTCCCCTGGGGCAGGGGGATGAAAAACTGTTTTTT
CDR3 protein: CAWSPLGQGDEKLFF

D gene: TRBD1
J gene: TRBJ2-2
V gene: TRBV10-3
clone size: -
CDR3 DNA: TGTGCCATCAGTGAGCACGGGACAGACACCGGGGAGCTGTTTTTT
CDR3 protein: CAISEHGTDTGELFF

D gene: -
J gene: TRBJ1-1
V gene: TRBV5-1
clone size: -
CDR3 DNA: TGCGCCAGCAGCTTGAGAGGGATGAACACTGAAGCTTTCTTT
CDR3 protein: CASSLRGMNTEAFF

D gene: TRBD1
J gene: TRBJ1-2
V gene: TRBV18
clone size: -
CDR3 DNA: TGTGCCAGCTCCGGACAGGGAAACTATGGCTACACCTTC
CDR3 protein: CASSGQGNYGYTF

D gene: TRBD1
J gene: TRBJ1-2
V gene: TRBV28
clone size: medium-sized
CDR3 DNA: TGTGCCAGCAGTCCGGGGGACAGGCGGGACACCTATGGCTACACCTTC
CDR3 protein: CASSPGDRRDTYGYTF

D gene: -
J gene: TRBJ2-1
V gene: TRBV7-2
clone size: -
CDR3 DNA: TGTGCCAGCAGCTTAGACAGGAACAATGAGCAGTTCTTC
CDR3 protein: CASSLDRNNEQFF

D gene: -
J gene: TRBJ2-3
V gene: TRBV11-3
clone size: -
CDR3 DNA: TGTGCCAGCAGCTTAGCCCCATCGGCGGCAGATACGCAGTATTTT
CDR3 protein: CASSLAPSAADTQYF

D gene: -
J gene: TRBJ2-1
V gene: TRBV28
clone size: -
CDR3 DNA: TGTGCCAGCAGTGTCCGGGACTCGCAGTTCTTC
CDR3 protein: CASSVRDSQFF

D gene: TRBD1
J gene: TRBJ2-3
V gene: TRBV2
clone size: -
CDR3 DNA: TGTGCCAGCAGTGAAGAGACAGGGTCCCACGGCACAGATACGCAGTATTTT
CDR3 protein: CASSEETGSHGTDTQYF

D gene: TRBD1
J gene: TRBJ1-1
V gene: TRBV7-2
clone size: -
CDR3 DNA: TGTGCCAGCAGCACCAGGACAGGGGGCACTGAAGCTTTCTTT
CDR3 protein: CASSTRTGGTEAFF

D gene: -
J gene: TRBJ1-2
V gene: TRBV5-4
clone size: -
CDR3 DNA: TGTGCCAGCAGTCCTGACGGGTATGGCTACACCTTC
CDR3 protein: CASSPDGYGYTF